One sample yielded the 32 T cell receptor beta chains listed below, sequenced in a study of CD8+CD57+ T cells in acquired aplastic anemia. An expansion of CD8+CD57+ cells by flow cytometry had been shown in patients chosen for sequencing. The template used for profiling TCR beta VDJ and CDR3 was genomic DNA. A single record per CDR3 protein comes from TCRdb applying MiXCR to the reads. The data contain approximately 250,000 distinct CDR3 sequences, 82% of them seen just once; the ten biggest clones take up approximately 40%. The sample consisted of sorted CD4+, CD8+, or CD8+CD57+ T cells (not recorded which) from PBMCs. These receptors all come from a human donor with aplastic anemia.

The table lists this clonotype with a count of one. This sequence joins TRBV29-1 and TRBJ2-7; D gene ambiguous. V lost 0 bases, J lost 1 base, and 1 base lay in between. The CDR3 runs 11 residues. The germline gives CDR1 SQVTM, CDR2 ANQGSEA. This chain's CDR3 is CSVEESYEQYF. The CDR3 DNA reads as TGCAGCGTTGAAGAGTCCTACGAGCAGTACTTC.

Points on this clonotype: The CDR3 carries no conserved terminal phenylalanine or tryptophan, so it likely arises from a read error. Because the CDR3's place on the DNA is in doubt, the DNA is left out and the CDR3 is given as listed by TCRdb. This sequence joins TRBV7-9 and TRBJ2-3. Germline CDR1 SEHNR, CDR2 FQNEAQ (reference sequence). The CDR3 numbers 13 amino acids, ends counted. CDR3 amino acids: CASSDGGRDTPDM.

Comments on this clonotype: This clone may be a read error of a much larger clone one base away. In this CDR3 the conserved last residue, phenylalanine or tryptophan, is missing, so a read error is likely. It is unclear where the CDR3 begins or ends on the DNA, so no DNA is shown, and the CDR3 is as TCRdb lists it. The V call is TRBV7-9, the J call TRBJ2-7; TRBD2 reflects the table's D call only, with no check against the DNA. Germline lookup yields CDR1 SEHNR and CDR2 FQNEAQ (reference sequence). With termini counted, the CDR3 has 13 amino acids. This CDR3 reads CASSFQRCGGQDE.

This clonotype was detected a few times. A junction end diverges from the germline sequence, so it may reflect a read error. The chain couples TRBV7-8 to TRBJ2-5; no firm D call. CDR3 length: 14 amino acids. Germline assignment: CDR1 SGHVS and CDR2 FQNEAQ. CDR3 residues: CASSIAGEQDTQYF. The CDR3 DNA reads TGTGCCAGCAGCATAGCCGGCGAGCAAGATACGCAGTACTTC.

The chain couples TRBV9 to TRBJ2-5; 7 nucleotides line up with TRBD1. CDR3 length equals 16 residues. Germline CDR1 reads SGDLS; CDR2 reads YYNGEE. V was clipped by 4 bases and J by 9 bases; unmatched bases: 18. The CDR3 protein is CASSLGDSSYNEPQYF. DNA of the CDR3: TGTGCCAGCAGCTTGGGGGACAGCTCCTACAATGAGCCCCAGTACTTC.

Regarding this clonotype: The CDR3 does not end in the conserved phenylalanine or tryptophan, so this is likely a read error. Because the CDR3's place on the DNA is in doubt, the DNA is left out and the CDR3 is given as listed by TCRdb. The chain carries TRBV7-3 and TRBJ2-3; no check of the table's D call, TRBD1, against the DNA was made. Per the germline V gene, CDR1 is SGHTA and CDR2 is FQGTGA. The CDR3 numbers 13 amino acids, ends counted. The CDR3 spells CASGKGGKDIEHL.

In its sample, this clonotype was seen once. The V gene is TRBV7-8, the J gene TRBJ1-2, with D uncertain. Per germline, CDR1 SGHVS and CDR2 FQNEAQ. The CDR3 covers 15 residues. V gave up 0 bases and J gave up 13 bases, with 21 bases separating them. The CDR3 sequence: CASSLAGGTQYFCTF. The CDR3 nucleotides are TGTGCCAGCAGCTTAGCGGGAGGTACGCAGTATTTTTGCACCTTC.

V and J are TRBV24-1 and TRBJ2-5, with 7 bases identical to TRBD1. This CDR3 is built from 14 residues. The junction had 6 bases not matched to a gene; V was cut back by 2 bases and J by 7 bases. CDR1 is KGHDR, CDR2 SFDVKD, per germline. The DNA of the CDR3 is TGTGCCACCAGTGATTCCCGGACAGGCGGGACCCAGTACTTC. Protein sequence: CATSDSRTGGTQYF.

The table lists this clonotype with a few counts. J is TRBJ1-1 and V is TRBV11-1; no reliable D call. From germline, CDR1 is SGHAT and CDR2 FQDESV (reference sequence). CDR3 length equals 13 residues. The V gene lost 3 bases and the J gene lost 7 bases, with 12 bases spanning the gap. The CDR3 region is CASSFQRSGEAFF. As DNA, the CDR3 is TGTGCCAGCAGCTTTCAAAGAAGCGGTGAAGCTTTCTTT.

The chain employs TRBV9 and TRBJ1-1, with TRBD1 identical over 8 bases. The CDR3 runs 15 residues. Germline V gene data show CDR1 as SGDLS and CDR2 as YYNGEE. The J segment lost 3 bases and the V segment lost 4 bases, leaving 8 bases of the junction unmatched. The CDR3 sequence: CASSSRQGQDTEAFF. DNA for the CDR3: TGTGCCAGCAGCAGTCGACAGGGGCAGGACACTGAAGCTTTCTTT.

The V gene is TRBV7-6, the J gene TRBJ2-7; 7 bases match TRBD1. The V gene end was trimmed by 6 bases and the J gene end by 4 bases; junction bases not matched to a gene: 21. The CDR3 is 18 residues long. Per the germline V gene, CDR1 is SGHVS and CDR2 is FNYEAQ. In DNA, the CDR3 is TGTGCCAGCAGACCTGGGACAGCCTTGAACACCGGGGAGTACGAGCAGTACGTC. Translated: CASRPGTALNTGEYEQYV.

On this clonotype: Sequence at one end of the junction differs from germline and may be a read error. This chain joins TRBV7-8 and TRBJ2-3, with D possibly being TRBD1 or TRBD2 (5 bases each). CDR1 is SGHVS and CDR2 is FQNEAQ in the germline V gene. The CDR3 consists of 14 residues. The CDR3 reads CASSLAGVSGTPGF. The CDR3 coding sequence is TGTGCCAGCAGCTTAGCGGGGGTGAGCGGTACTCCGGGCTTT.

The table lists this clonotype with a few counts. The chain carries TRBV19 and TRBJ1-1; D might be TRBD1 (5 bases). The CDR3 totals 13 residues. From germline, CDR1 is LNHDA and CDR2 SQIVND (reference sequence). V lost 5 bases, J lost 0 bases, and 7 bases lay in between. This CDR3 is CASSDSMNTEAFF. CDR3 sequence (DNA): TGTGCCAGTAGTGACAGCATGAACACTGAAGCTTTCTTT.

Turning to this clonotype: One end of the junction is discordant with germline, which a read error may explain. The DNA for the CDR3 is TGTGCCAGCAGTGAGTCTCCCGGAGAGCAGAACAATGAAAAACTGTTTTTT. Translated, it gives CASSESPGEQNNEKLFF. The chain links TRBV10-3 to TRBJ2-2; no firm D call. TRBJ1-4 matches the DNA end more closely, so the J call is doubtful. Germline loops: CDR1 ENHRY, CDR2 SYGVKD. The length of the CDR3 is 17 residues.

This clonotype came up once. For the CDR3, the DNA is TGTGCCAGCAGCGTAGGTGGGAACCCCTACAATGAGCAGTTCTTC. As protein: CASSVGGNPYNEQFF. This rearrangement joins TRBV9 to TRBJ2-1; D gene unclear. With 0 bases removed from V and 2 bases from J, the gap between germline ends came to 9 bases. The CDR3 loop spans 15 amino acids. Germline CDR1 SGDLS, CDR2 YYNGEE.

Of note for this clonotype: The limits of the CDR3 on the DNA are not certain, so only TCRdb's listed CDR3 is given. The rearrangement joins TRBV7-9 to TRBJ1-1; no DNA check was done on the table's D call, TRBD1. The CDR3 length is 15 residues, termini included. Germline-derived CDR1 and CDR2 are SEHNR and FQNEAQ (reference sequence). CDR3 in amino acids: CASSTGWGVGTEAFF.

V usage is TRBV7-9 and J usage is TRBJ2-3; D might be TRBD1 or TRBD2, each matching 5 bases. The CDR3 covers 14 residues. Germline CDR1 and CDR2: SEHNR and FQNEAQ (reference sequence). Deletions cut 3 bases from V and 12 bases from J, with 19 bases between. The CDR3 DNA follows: TGTGCCAGCAGCTTTGAAGGTAGTTTGGGGACCCAGTATTTT. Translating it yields CASSFEGSLGTQYF.

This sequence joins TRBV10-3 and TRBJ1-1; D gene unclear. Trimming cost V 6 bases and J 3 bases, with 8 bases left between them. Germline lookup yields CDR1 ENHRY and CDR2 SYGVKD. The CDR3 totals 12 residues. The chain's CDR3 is CAISTTDTEAFF. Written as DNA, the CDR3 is TGTGCCATCAGCACCACAGACACTGAAGCTTTCTTT.

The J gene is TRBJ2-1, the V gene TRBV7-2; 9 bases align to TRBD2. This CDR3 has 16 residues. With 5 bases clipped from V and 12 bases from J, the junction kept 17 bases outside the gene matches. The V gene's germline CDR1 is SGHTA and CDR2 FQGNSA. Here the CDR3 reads CASSVQRSGGSDLQFF. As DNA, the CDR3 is TGTGCCAGCAGCGTTCAAAGAAGCGGGGGGAGCGACTTGCAGTTCTTC.

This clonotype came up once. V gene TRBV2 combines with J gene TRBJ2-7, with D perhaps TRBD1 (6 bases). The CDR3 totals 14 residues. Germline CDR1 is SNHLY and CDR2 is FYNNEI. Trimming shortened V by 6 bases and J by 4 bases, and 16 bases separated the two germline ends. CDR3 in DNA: TGTGCCAGCAGCTCGGCAGGGGCCCCGTACGAGCAGTACTTC. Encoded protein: CASSSAGAPYEQYF.

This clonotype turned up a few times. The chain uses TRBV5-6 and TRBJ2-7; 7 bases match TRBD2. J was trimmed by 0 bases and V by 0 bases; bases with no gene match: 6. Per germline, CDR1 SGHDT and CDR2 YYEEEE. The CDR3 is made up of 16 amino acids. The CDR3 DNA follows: TGTGCCAGCAGCTTGGGGGAGGGGATGAGCTCCTACGAGCAGTACTTC. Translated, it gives CASSLGEGMSSYEQYF.

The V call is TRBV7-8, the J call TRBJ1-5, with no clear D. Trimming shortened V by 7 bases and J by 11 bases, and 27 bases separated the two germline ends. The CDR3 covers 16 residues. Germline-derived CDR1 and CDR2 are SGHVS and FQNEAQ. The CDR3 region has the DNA TGTGCCAGCACGTTAGCGGGAGGTCACAATAAGCAGTCCCAGCATTTT. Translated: CASTLAGGHNKQSQHF.

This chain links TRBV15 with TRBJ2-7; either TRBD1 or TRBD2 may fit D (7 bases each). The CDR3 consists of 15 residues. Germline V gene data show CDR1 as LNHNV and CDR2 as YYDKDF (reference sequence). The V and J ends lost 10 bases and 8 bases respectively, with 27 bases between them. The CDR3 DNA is TGTGCCAGCAGGGGGGAGGGGATGGGCTCCGAGCAGCAGTACGTC. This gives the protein CASRGEGMGSEQQYV.

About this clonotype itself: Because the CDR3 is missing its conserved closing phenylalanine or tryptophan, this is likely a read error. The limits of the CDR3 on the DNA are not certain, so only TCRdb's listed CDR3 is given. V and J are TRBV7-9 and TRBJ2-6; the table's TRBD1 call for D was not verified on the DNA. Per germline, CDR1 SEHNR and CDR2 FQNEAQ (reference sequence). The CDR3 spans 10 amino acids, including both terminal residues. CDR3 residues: CASTLGGGPS.

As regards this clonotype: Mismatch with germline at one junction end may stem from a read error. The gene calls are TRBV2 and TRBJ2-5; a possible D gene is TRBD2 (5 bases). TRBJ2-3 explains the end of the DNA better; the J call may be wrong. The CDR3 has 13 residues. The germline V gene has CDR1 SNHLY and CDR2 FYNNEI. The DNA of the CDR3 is TGTGCCAGCGGTTTCCGAGGGCCAGAGACGCAGTATTTT. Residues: CASGFRGPETQYF.

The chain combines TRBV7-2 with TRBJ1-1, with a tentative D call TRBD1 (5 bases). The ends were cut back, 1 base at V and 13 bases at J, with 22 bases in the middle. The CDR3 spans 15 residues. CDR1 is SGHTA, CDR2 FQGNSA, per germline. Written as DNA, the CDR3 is TGTGCCAGCAGCTTAGAGCGGGGACGCGATACGCAGTATTTCTTT. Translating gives CASSLERGRDTQYFF. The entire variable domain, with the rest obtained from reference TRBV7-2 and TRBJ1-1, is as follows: GAGVSQSPSNKVTEKGKDVELRCDPISGHTALYWYRQSLGQGLEFLIYFQGNSAPDKSGLPSDRFSAERTGGSVSTLTIQRTQQEDSAVYLCASSLERGRDTQYFFGQGTRLTVV.

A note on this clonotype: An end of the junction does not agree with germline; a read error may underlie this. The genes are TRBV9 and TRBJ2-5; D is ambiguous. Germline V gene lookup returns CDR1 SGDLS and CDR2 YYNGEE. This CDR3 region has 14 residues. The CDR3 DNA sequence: TGTGCCAGCAGCGTAGGGTCAGATACGGAGACTTTTGGCTTC. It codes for CASSVGSDTETFGF.

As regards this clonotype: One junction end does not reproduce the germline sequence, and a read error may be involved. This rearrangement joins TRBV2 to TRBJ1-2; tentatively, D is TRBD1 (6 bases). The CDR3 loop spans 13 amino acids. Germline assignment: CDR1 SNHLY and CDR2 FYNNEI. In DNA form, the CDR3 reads TGTGCCAGCGGGGCCGGGGGCACAGATACGCAGACTTTT. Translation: CASGAGGTDTQTF.

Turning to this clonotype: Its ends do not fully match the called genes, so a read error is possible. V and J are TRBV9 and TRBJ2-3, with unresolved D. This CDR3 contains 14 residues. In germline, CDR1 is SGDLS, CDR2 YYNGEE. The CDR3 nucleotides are TGTGCCAGCAGCGTAGGAGGAACAACTGGAAACACCAATTTT. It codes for CASSVGGTTGNTNF. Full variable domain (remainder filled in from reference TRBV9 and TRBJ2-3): DSGVTQTPKHLITATGQRVTLRCSPRSGDLSVYWYQQSLDQGLQFLIQYYNGEERAKGNILERFSAQQFPDLHSELNLSSLELGDSALYFCASSVGGTTGNTNFGPGTRLTVL.

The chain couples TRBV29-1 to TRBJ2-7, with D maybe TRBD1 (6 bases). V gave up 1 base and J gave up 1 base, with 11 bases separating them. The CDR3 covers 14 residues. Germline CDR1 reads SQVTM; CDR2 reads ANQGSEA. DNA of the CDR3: TGCAGCGTTGAAGTACAGGGACGATCCTACGAGCAGTACTTC. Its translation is CSVEVQGRSYEQYF.

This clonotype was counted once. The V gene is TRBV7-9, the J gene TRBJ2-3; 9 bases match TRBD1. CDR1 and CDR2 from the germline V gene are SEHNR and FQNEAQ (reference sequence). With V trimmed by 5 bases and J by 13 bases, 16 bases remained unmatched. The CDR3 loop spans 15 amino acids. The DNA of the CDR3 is TGTGCCAGCAGCCCCGGGACAGGGAACACCACTGAGAAGTATTTT. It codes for CASSPGTGNTTEKYF.

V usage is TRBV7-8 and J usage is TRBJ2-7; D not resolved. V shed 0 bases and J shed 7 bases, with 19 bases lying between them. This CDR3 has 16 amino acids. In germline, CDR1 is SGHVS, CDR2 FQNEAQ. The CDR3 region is CASSLAGGNGQDEQYV. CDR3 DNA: TGTGCCAGCAGCTTAGCGGGCGGAAACGGTCAGGATGAGCAGTACGTC.